This T cell receptor (beta chain) stems from a study of blood T cell repertoires in COVID-19. Study information: Acute-phase and convalescent COVID-19 samples originated in the United States, Italy and Spain. PBMCs, B-cell-depleted T cells, or T cells were the source of the cDNA or gDNA that made up the material.

Authors' methods: Reference gene primer amplification gave estimated nucleated cell counts. Clones were sequenced by immunoSEQ multiplex PCR, and TCRdb holds only the in-frame ones, with some missing. The DNA gave D and trimming, while V, J and clone size come from that table. In the table there are 200,000 to 250,000 clones, 81% of which are singletons. The TCR sequence derives from a woman of 80 years or more with COVID-19, enrolled during active disease. The sequenced sample was peripheral blood.

The CDR3 DNA is TGCGCCAGCAGCCTCGGGACAGGGAAACGAAAAGGGACCCAGTACTTC. Amino acids: CASSLGTGKRKGTQYF. The chain joins TRBV5-1 to TRBJ2-5; 9 nucleotides agree with TRBD1. The length of the CDR3 is 16 residues. Germline lookup yields CDR1 SGHRS and CDR2 YFSETQ. V was pared by 4 bases and J by 7 bases, with 14 bases of the junction left unmatched.